Following are 30 T cell receptor beta chains from one sample sequenced in a study of shared clonotypes between healthy human individuals (dated by TCRdb to 2020 to 2021). Libraries came from the immunoSEQ multiplex PCR assay. TCRdb obtained this table from immuneACCESS and retained in-frame rearrangements with V and J assigned. These tables miss some clones; where compared with another copy, unresolved V genes account for less than half of the shortfall, and the remainder is unexplained. This sample comprises about 480,000 clones, roughly 79% of them detected only once. The leading ten clones occupy approximately 13% of the sample. Sequencing used PBMCs. Receptors originate from a woman between 40 and 50 years old in good health. Some clones in this sample may be carry-over from other donors' samples.

The chain employs TRBV4-2 and TRBJ1-2, with no clear D. Trimming pared 4 bases from V and 2 bases from J, leaving 14 bases between. Germline V gives CDR1 LGHNA, CDR2 YNFKEQ. The CDR3 totals 15 residues. The CDR3 DNA sequence: TGTGCCAGCAGCCCAAAGGCAGATACCAACTATGGCTACACCTTC. This encodes CASSPKADTNYGYTF.

This clone was counted ten times or more. V is TRBV25-1 and J is TRBJ2-7; 7 positions match TRBD2. The CDR3 is 16 residues long. CDR1 and CDR2 (germline): MGHDK, SYGVNS. J was trimmed by 1 base and V by 4 bases; bases with no gene match: 10. CDR3 sequence: CASSAGSGYLSYEQYF. In DNA form, the CDR3 reads TGTGCCAGCAGTGCCGGTAGCGGGTACCTTTCCTACGAGCAGTACTTC.

The chain links TRBV29-1 to TRBJ2-3; no clear D. Per the germline V gene, CDR1 is SQVTM and CDR2 is ANQGSEA. With 7 bases removed from V and 2 bases from J, the gap between germline ends came to 10 bases. CDR3 length equals 12 residues. CDR3 nucleotide sequence: TGCAGCGAACGGGCCTACACAGATACGCAGTATTTT. Translation gives CSERAYTDTQYF.

A remark on this clone: Additional DNA sequences in this sample encode the identical CDR3. V and J are TRBV6-5 and TRBJ1-5; D gene ambiguous. The CDR3 runs to 13 residues. The germline V and J ends were trimmed by 3 bases and 5 bases, with 8 bases remaining between them. The germline V gene encodes CDR1 MNHEY and CDR2 SVGAGI. The CDR3 sequence is CASSYSGDQPQHF. The CDR3, as DNA: TGTGCCAGCAGTTATTCCGGGGATCAGCCCCAGCATTTT.

This rearrangement joins TRBV5-4 to TRBJ2-5; TRBD1 matches at 8 bases. The ends lost 4 bases at V and 2 bases at J; junction bases unmatched: 4. From germline, CDR1 is SGHNT and CDR2 YYREEE (reference sequence). This CDR3 is 14 amino acids long. The CDR3 loop is CASSPRTGQETQYF. The DNA for the CDR3 is TGTGCCAGCAGCCCTAGGACAGGGCAAGAGACCCAGTACTTC.

J is TRBJ2-7 and V is TRBV29-1; D possibly uses TRBD1 or TRBD2 (6 bases each). The CDR3 consists of 12 residues. Germline CDR1 and CDR2: SQVTM and ANQGSEA. Between the trimmed V and J ends, which lost 8 bases and 4 bases, there was a span of 15 bases. DNA of the CDR3: TGCAGCCCCAAACCGGGGGCATACGAGCAGTACTTC. This translates into CSPKPGAYEQYF.

This clone was observed a single time. Distinct nucleotide sequences in the sample also encode this CDR3. The rearrangement joins TRBV6-5 to TRBJ2-1; D is perhaps TRBD1 (6 bases). The CDR3 covers 16 residues. Per germline, CDR1 MNHEY and CDR2 SVGAGI. The V end was cut by 0 bases, the J end by 0 bases, with 9 bases between. The CDR3 coding sequence is TGTGCCAGCAGTTACTCCCAGGGGTTCTCCTACAATGAGCAGTTCTTC. This translates into CASSYSQGFSYNEQFF.

The chain combines TRBV10-3 with TRBJ1-1, with D perhaps matching TRBD1 (6 bases). V shed 7 bases and J shed 1 base, with 10 bases lying between them. The germline V gene has CDR1 ENHRY and CDR2 SYGVKD. The CDR3 has 13 residues. CDR3 nucleotide sequence: TGTGCCATCAAAGGACAGCAGAACACTGAAGCTTTCTTT. Translation: CAIKGQQNTEAFF.

This chain uses TRBV7-2 with TRBJ2-3, with D perhaps matching TRBD2 (5 bases). The germline gives CDR1 SGHTA, CDR2 FQGNSA. The CDR3 runs to 15 residues. The V end lost 5 bases, the J end lost 0 bases, and 12 bases lay between the germline ends. CDR3 DNA: TGTGCCAGCAGCACCCGGACTGGTAGCACAGATACGCAGTATTTT. Translated: CASSTRTGSTDTQYF. The full variable domain, in which reference TRBV7-2 and TRBJ2-3 provide the parts outside the CDR3, is GAGVSQSPSNKVTEKGKDVELRCDPISGHTALYWYRQSLGQGLEFLIYFQGNSAPDKSGLPSDRFSAERTGGSVSTLTIQRTQQEDSAVYLCASSTRTGSTDTQYFGPGTRLTVL.

This chain joins TRBV6-1 and TRBJ1-2; D ambiguous. V gave up 4 bases and J gave up 2 bases, with 8 bases separating them. The CDR3 extends over 13 amino acids. The germline CDR1 and CDR2 sequences are MNHNS and SASEGT. CDR3 sequence reads: CASSAVTNYGYTF. CDR3 DNA: TGTGCCAGCAGTGCGGTCACCAACTATGGCTACACCTTC.

The V and J genes are TRBV9 and TRBJ1-6; D call uncertain. Trimming took 3 bases from V and 6 from J, leaving 16 bases between them. The CDR3 length is 16 residues. Germline V gene sequence: CDR1 SGDLS, CDR2 YYNGEE. This chain's CDR3 is CASSAAGGGPNSPLHF. DNA of the CDR3: TGTGCCAGCAGCGCTGCGGGCGGAGGCCCTAATTCACCCCTCCACTTT.

On this clone itself: The same CDR3 can be traced to other DNA sequences in this sample. The rearrangement links TRBV7-2 to TRBJ1-2; 7 nucleotides line up with TRBD1. CDR3 size: 13 residues. V dropped 5 bases and J dropped 3; count of bases not matched to a gene: 3. Germline assignment: CDR1 SGHTA and CDR2 FQGNSA. The CDR3 DNA reads as TGTGCCAGCAGCCAAGACAGGGACTATGGCTACACCTTC. It translates to CASSQDRDYGYTF.

The chain is built from TRBV7-9 and TRBJ2-1; D not resolved. Per germline, CDR1 SEHNR and CDR2 FQNEAQ (reference sequence). The CDR3 loop spans 15 amino acids. The ends were cut back, 1 base at V and 2 bases at J, with 9 bases in the middle. The CDR3 protein is CASSLVNGAYNEQFF. In nucleotides, the CDR3 is TGTGCCAGCAGCTTAGTTAATGGCGCCTACAATGAGCAGTTCTTC.

This clone occurred many times. This chain uses TRBV27 with TRBJ2-4; D is possibly TRBD1 (6 bases). The CDR3 loop spans 18 amino acids. The ends were cut back, 6 bases at V and 2 bases at J, with 23 bases in the middle. The germline V gene has CDR1 MNHEY and CDR2 SMNVEV (reference sequence). CDR3 sequence: CASRVPIRLGGTKNIQYF. The CDR3 coding sequence is TGTGCCAGCAGAGTCCCCATCCGGCTAGGGGGAACCAAAAACATTCAGTACTTC.

In DNA form, the CDR3 reads TGTGCCAGTAGTAGCCAATACAGACAGGGGGGTATCACTGAAGCTTTCTTT. Protein product: CASSSQYRQGGITEAFF. The chain has TRBV19 and TRBJ1-1; 9 nucleotides align to TRBD1. CDR1 is LNHDA, CDR2 SQIVND, per germline (reference sequence). This CDR3 is built from 17 residues. Trimming removed 4 bases from V and 4 bases from J; junction bases left unmatched: 13.

The CDR3 spells CASSLSPGADTQYF. CDR3 sequence (DNA): TGTGCCAGCAGCTTATCCCCGGGAGCTGATACGCAGTATTTT. This chain joins TRBV7-3 and TRBJ2-3, with D possibly being TRBD2 (6 bases). Germline V gene lookup returns CDR1 SGHTA and CDR2 FQGTGA. V was clipped by 2 bases and J by 6 bases, with 12 bases between them. The CDR3 is 14 amino acids.

This rearrangement joins TRBV28 to TRBJ1-2; a possible D gene is TRBD1 (5 bases). The CDR3 spans 13 residues. V gave up 8 bases and J gave up 4 bases, with 14 bases separating them. CDR1 and CDR2 (germline): MDHEN, SYDVKM. CDR3 coding DNA: TGTGCCAGCCGATTAGGGACCGGCTATGGCTACACCTTC. Protein: CASRLGTGYGYTF.

CDR3 sequence (DNA): TGCGCCAGCAGCTTGAGTGACAGTCAGGGCTACGAGCAGTACTTC. Its translation is CASSLSDSQGYEQYF. This rearrangement joins TRBV5-1 to TRBJ2-7; D perhaps matches TRBD1 (5 bases). CDR1 SGHRS and CDR2 YFSETQ come from the germline V gene. Deletions cut 1 base from V and 3 bases from J, with 14 bases between. The CDR3 runs to 15 residues. The whole variable domain, filled in from reference TRBV5-1 and TRBJ2-7, reads KAGVTQTPRYLIKTRGQQVTLSCSPISGHRSVSWYQQTPGQGLQFLFEYFSETQRNKGNFPGRFSGRQFSNSRSEMNVSTLELGDSALYLCASSLSDSQGYEQYFGPGTRLTVT.

With regard to this clone: Compared with germline, one end of the junction differs, possibly owing to a read error. The chain links TRBV29-1 to TRBJ2-5; 7 bases are a match to TRBD1. The CDR3 has 13 residues. CDR1 and CDR2 (germline): SQVTM, ANQGSEA. The CDR3 coding sequence is TGCAGCGTCGCAGGGACAGATCAAGAGACCCAGAACTTC. Translating it yields CSVAGTDQETQNF.

The J gene is TRBJ2-3, the V gene TRBV9; TRBD2 is a possible D gene (5 bases). The V end was cut by 4 bases, the J end by 2 bases, with 11 bases between. Germline V lookup: CDR1 SGDLS, CDR2 YYNGEE. The CDR3 is made up of 14 amino acids. Here the CDR3 reads CASSPGGYTDTQYF. CDR3 in DNA: TGTGCCAGCAGCCCCGGAGGATACACAGATACGCAGTATTTT.

This clone turned up a few times. The V call is TRBV7-3, the J call TRBJ1-2, with unresolved D. The germline V gene encodes CDR1 SGHTA and CDR2 FQGTGA. V gave up 3 bases and J gave up 4 bases, with 9 bases separating them. The CDR3 loop spans 13 amino acids. CDR3 nucleotides: TGTGCCAGCAGCTTTCCGGACCTCTATGGCTACACCTTC. It codes for CASSFPDLYGYTF.

The rearrangement links TRBV5-1 to TRBJ2-1; TRBD2 agrees at 13 bases. The CDR3 runs to 17 residues. Germline V gives CDR1 SGHRS, CDR2 YFSETQ. Trimming at V came to 2 bases and at J to 8 bases, leaving 10 bases not matched to a gene. CDR3: CASSLSGLAGSFHEQFF. CDR3 sequence (DNA): TGCGCCAGCAGCTTATCGGGACTAGCGGGATCTTTTCATGAGCAGTTCTTC.

This clone turned up a few times. The chain recombines TRBV5-5 with TRBJ2-1; 12 bases map to TRBD2. Germline V gene sequence: CDR1 SGHKS, CDR2 YYEKEE (reference sequence). This CDR3 comprises 16 residues. V dropped 4 bases and J dropped 3; count of bases not matched to a gene: 5. The CDR3 region has the DNA TGTGCCAGCAGCCTCTCGACTAGCGGGAGCTACAATGAGCAGTTCTTC. It yields the protein CASSLSTSGSYNEQFF.

V and J are TRBV5-1 and TRBJ1-4, with D uncertain. The CDR3 extends over 15 amino acids. The germline CDR1 and CDR2 sequences are SGHRS and YFSETQ. V dropped 0 bases and J dropped 2 bases, with 8 bases sitting between them. The CDR3 is CASSLVRGTNEKLFF. CDR3 coding DNA: TGCGCCAGCAGCTTGGTCCGGGGTACTAATGAAAAACTGTTTTTT.

This rearrangement joins TRBV7-9 to TRBJ1-1; 7 positions match TRBD1. Per germline, CDR1 SEHNR and CDR2 FQNEAQ (reference sequence). Trimming took 5 bases from V and 5 from J; bases not matched to a gene: 14. CDR3 length: 16 amino acids. The CDR3 region is CASSPGTVERGTEAFF. The DNA for the CDR3 is TGTGCCAGCAGCCCAGGGACAGTGGAAAGGGGAACTGAAGCTTTCTTT.

The J gene is TRBJ2-3, the V gene TRBV9; D is perhaps TRBD1 (7 bases). The germline gives CDR1 SGDLS, CDR2 YYNGEE. Deletions cut 4 bases from V and 3 bases from J, with 18 bases between. This CDR3 is built from 16 residues. CDR3 nucleotides: TGTGCCAGCAGCTATCAAATCAGGGGGAGGACAGATACGCAGTATTTT. Translating it yields CASSYQIRGRTDTQYF.

This clone was seen a single time. The gene calls are TRBV7-3 and TRBJ2-1; D is uncertain. The CDR3 runs 15 residues. Trimming left V 2 bases short and J 4 bases short, with 12 bases between. The V gene's germline CDR1 is SGHTA and CDR2 FQGTGA. The CDR3 protein is CASSLDSWGYNEQFF. DNA for the CDR3: TGTGCCAGCAGCTTAGACTCCTGGGGTTACAATGAGCAGTTCTTC.

The V gene is TRBV7-3, the J gene TRBJ2-1, with 12 bases lining up with TRBD2. CDR3 length: 16 residues. Germline CDR1 reads SGHTA; CDR2 reads FQGTGA. Trimming took 0 bases from V and 8 from J; bases not matched to a gene: 5. CDR3 amino acids: CASSLTRLAGEYEQFF. CDR3 coding DNA: TGTGCCAGCAGCTTAACTCGACTAGCGGGAGAGTATGAGCAGTTCTTC.

This clone has just one count. V and J are TRBV28 and TRBJ2-2; D could derive from TRBD1 or TRBD2 (5 bases each). Per germline, CDR1 MDHEN and CDR2 SYDVKM. V lost 11 bases and J 7 bases, leaving 20 bases between the germline ends. The CDR3 totals 14 residues. Here the CDR3 reads CAGVHGREIGELFF. In DNA form, the CDR3 reads TGTGCCGGAGTTCATGGCAGGGAGATCGGGGAGCTGTTTTTT.

This clone was found a few times. This chain joins TRBV30 and TRBJ1-2; tentative D call: TRBD1 (5 bases). V was shortened by 1 base and J by 4 bases, with 13 bases between the two germline ends. The CDR3 runs to 14 residues. Germline V gene lookup returns CDR1 GTSNPN and CDR2 SVGIG (reference sequence). CDR3 in amino acids: CAWSDSGQAYGYTF. CDR3 nucleotide sequence: TGTGCCTGGAGTGACTCGGGGCAGGCCTATGGCTACACCTTC. Full variable domain (remainder filled in from reference TRBV30 and TRBJ1-2): SQTIHQWPATLVQPVGSPLSLECTVEGTSNPNLYWYRQAAGRGLQLLFYSVGIGQISSEVPQNLSASRPQDRQFILSSKKLLLSDSGFYLCAWSDSGQAYGYTFGSGTRLTVV.